A selection of T cell receptor beta chains follows, all from one sample in a study of T cell repertoires in cytomegalovirus infection. For these receptors, no antigen is known. TCRdb redid the calling of the reads with MiXCR, one entry per CDR3 protein. The sample includes hundreds of thousands of distinct CDR3 sequences, around 29% of them seen just once. Sequenced material: cultured CD8+ T cells from PBMCs, taken from culture after CMV antigen stimulation. These receptor sequences come from a human donor in good health (CMV status not recorded). Some clones in this sample may be carry-over from other donors' samples. Each CDR3 is given with its conserved first and last residue. D genes are given only for firm matches. Rows give clone size only sometimes, using once, few, many, or a class for an expanded clone.

J: TRBJ2-1; V: TRBV6-1; D: TRBD1; size: few; CDR3: CASSEVRGYNEQFF; DNA: TGTGCCAGCAGTGAGGTCAGGGGGTACAATGAGCAGTTCTTC
J: TRBJ1-2; V: TRBV20-1; D: TRBD1; size: few; CDR3: CSARDSYRDSYTPYYGYTF; DNA: TGCAGTGCTAGAGATTCGTACCGGGACAGTTACACACCGTACTATGGCTACACCTTC
J: TRBJ2-1; V: TRBV6-1; D: TRBD2; size: -; CDR3: CASRDGSGGAYNKQFF; DNA: TGTGCCAGCAGGGATGGGAGCGGGGGAGCCTACAATAAGCAGTTCTTC
J: TRBJ1-2; V: TRBV4-1; D: -; size: few; CDR3: CASSHFGGGAPDYGYTF; DNA: TGCGCCAGCAGCCACTTCGGGGGAGGGGCGCCGGACTATGGCTACACCTTC
J: TRBJ1-5; V: TRBV7-8; D: -; size: -; CDR3: CASSLVANSNQPQHF; DNA: TGTGCCAGCAGCTTAGTGGCAAATAGCAATCAGCCCCAGCATTTT
J: TRBJ2-5; V: TRBV28; D: -; size: many; CDR3: CASSLGHVREETQYF; DNA: TGTGCCAGCAGTTTGGGCCACGTCAGAGAAGAGACCCAGTACTTC
J: TRBJ2-1; V: TRBV7-9; D: TRBD2; size: -; CDR3: CASSGLAGAGEFF; DNA: TGTGCCAGCTCGGGACTAGCGGGGGCCGGGGAGTTCTTC
J: TRBJ2-2; V: TRBV7-8; D: TRBD1; size: many; CDR3: CASSLPEQGAGELFF; DNA: TGTGCCAGCAGCTTACCGGAACAGGGGGCCGGGGAGCTGTTTTTT
J: TRBJ2-1; V: TRBV7-9; D: -; size: many; CDR3: CASSSILTTDLNYEQFF; DNA: TGTGCCAGCAGCTCCATCCTTACTACAGACCTTAACTATGAGCAGTTCTTC
J: TRBJ2-5; V: TRBV6-1; D: -; size: few; CDR3: CASSSWETQYF; DNA: TGTGCCAGCAGTTCTTGGGAGACCCAGTACTTC
J: TRBJ2-5; V: TRBV2; D: -; size: many; CDR3: CASSEYQETQYF; DNA: TGTGCCAGCAGCGAGTACCAAGAGACCCAGTACTTC
J: TRBJ2-1; V: TRBV4-1; D: -; size: -; CDR3: CASSQDSEISYNEQFF; DNA: TGCGCCAGCAGCCAAGATTCGGAAATCTCCTACAATGAGCAGTTCTTC
J: TRBJ1-6; V: TRBV5-4; D: -; size: -; CDR3: CASSPVGNSPLHF; DNA: TGTGCCAGCAGCCCCGTAGGAAATTCACCCCTCCACTTT
J: TRBJ2-7; V: TRBV7-3; D: TRBD1; size: -; CDR3: CVSSHRDRAYEQYF; DNA: TGTGTCAGCAGCCACCGGGACAGAGCCTACGAGCAGTACTTC
J: TRBJ2-3; V: TRBV4-1; D: TRBD1; size: once; CDR3: CASSQRGQGASDTQYF; DNA: TGCGCCAGCAGCCAAAGAGGACAGGGGGCATCAGATACGCAGTATTTT
J: TRBJ2-5; V: TRBV27; D: TRBD2; size: -; CDR3: CASSPRQAGGLGTQYF; DNA: TGTGCCAGCAGTCCCCGACAAGCGGGGGGGCTAGGGACCCAGTACTTC
J: TRBJ2-1; V: TRBV5-6; D: TRBD1; size: few; CDR3: CASTLTGYEQFF; DNA: TGTGCCAGCACCCTGACAGGGTATGAGCAGTTCTTC
J: TRBJ1-2; V: TRBV5-4; D: TRBD1; size: -; CDR3: CASSQQGSADGYTF; DNA: TGTGCCAGCAGCCAACAGGGGTCGGCTGATGGCTACACCTTC
J: TRBJ1-2; V: TRBV7-9; D: -; size: -; CDR3: CASSYRVQVEGYTF; DNA: TGTGCCAGCAGCTATAGAGTGCAGGTCGAAGGCTACACCTTC
J: TRBJ2-5; V: TRBV11-2; D: TRBD2; size: many; CDR3: CASSPPGGQETQYF; DNA: TGTGCCAGCAGCCCCCCGGGGGGGCAAGAGACCCAGTACTTC
J: TRBJ1-1; V: TRBV7-8; D: -; size: -; CDR3: CASSPPGPAEAFF; DNA: TGTGCCAGCAGCCCCCCCGGCCCCGCTGAAGCTTTCTTT
J: TRBJ1-2; V: TRBV12-3/TRBV12-4; D: -; size: -; CDR3: CASSQAVYGYGYIF; DNA: TGTGCCAGCAGCCAGGCCGTATACGGCTATGGCTACATCTTC
J: TRBJ1-2; V: TRBV29-1; D: TRBD1; size: -; CDR3: CSARTGTYGYTF; DNA: TGCAGCGCAAGGACAGGGACCTATGGCTACACCTTC
J: TRBJ2-1; V: TRBV7-4; D: -; size: -; CDR3: CASSLAKTGYNEQFF; DNA: TGTGCCAGCAGCTTAGCCAAGACGGGTTACAATGAGCAGTTCTTC
J: TRBJ1-2; V: TRBV14; D: TRBD1; size: -; CDR3: CASSQEPGQGPDGYTF; DNA: TGTGCCAGCAGCCAAGAACCGGGACAGGGCCCTGACGGCTACACCTTC
J: TRBJ2-7; V: TRBV19; D: TRBD2; size: few; CDR3: CASMSSGGYEQYF; DNA: TGTGCCAGTATGTCCAGCGGGGGGTACGAGCAGTACTTC
J: TRBJ1-1; V: TRBV5-6; D: -; size: once; CDR3: CASSAGHSNEAFF; DNA: TGTGCCAGCAGCGCGGGTCACAGTAATGAAGCTTTCTTT
J: TRBJ1-1; V: TRBV7-6; D: TRBD1; size: few; CDR3: CASSSPGQNEAFF; DNA: TGTGCCAGCAGCTCTCCGGGACAGAACGAAGCTTTCTTT
J: TRBJ2-7; V: TRBV10-3; D: TRBD2; size: few; CDR3: CAIRGGGISYEQYF; DNA: TGTGCCATCAGGGGCGGGGGGATCTCCTACGAGCAGTACTTC
J: TRBJ1-5; V: TRBV7-8; D: -; size: many; CDR3: CASSLAPASNQPQHF; DNA: TGTGCCAGCAGCCTGGCCCCAGCGAGCAATCAGCCCCAGCATTTT
J: TRBJ2-1; V: TRBV28; D: -; size: few; CDR3: CASTPSRANEQFF; DNA: TGTGCCAGCACTCCCTCCAGGGCCAATGAGCAGTTCTTC
J: TRBJ1-1; V: TRBV7-6; D: TRBD1; size: few; CDR3: CASSLGTGAEAFF; DNA: TGTGCCAGCAGCTTAGGGACAGGGGCTGAAGCTTTCTTT
J: TRBJ2-5; V: TRBV7-6; D: -; size: many; CDR3: CATSLSNGGLSQETQYF; DNA: TGTGCCACCTCACTTAGTAACGGGGGCCTAAGCCAAGAGACCCAGTACTTC
J: TRBJ1-1; V: TRBV4-1; D: -; size: many; CDR3: CASSLGWGAAEAFF; DNA: TGCGCCAGCAGCCTCGGGTGGGGGGCCGCTGAAGCTTTCTTT
J: TRBJ2-3; V: TRBV4-1; D: -; size: few; CDR3: CASSRWGDSTDTQYF; DNA: TGCGCCAGCAGCCGGTGGGGGGACAGCACAGATACGCAGTATTTT
J: TRBJ1-4; V: TRBV9; D: -; size: -; CDR3: CASSVEAATNEKLFF; DNA: TGTGCCAGCAGCGTAGAAGCCGCAACTAATGAAAAACTGTTTTTT
J: TRBJ2-1; V: TRBV6-6; D: TRBD2; size: few; CDR3: CASSYRLAGAQYNEQFF; DNA: TGTGCCAGCAGTTACCGACTAGCGGGGGCGCAGTACAATGAGCAGTTCTTC
J: TRBJ2-1; V: TRBV6-6; D: TRBD2; size: -; CDR3: CASSYPGLAGGNEQFF; DNA: TGTGCCAGCAGTTACCCCGGACTAGCGGGGGGCAATGAGCAGTTCTTC
J: TRBJ2-5; V: TRBV7-9; D: -; size: few; CDR3: CASSREYQETQYF; DNA: TGTGCCAGCAGCAGGGAGTACCAAGAGACCCAGTACTTC
J: TRBJ2-5; V: TRBV6-2/TRBV6-3; D: TRBD1; size: -; CDR3: CASSAGGRRQETQYF; DNA: TGTGCCAGCAGTGCAGGGGGCAGACGCCAAGAGACCCAGTACTTC
J: TRBJ2-1; V: TRBV5-1; D: TRBD2; size: -; CDR3: CASRSGLAGINEQFF; DNA: TGCGCCAGCAGGAGTGGGTTAGCGGGGATCAATGAGCAGTTCTTC
J: TRBJ2-3; V: TRBV19; D: TRBD2; size: -; CDR3: CASSWTSGGVSTQYF; DNA: TGTGCCAGTAGTTGGACTAGCGGGGGGGTTTCCACGCAGTATTTT
J: TRBJ2-3; V: TRBV7-3; D: -; size: once; CDR3: CASSLERYTQYF; DNA: TGTGCCAGCAGCTTAGAGCGGTATACGCAGTATTTT
J: TRBJ2-5; V: TRBV6-2/TRBV6-3; D: TRBD2; size: -; CDR3: CASRPGLAGRETQYF; DNA: TGTGCCAGCAGACCCGGACTAGCGGGGAGGGAGACCCAGTACTTC
J: TRBJ2-7; V: TRBV4-2; D: -; size: -; CDR3: CASSQGAGIEYHPYEQYF; DNA: TGTGCCAGCAGCCAAGGGGCCGGAATCGAATATCACCCCTACGAGCAGTACTTC
J: TRBJ2-1; V: TRBV12-3/TRBV12-4; D: -; size: many; CDR3: CASSWGSYNEQFF; DNA: TGTGCCAGCAGTTGGGGCTCCTACAATGAGCAGTTCTTC